This TCR beta chain was documented in a study of T cell repertoires in cytomegalovirus infection. Study in general: Public TCR beta signatures marked donors with CMV infection and the matching HLA.

V was cut by 4 bases and J by 8 bases, with 9 bases left in between. The CDR3 covers 12 residues. CDR1 and CDR2 from the germline V gene are SEHNR and FQNEAQ (reference sequence). For this clonotype: Its specificity is not known.

From the reads, TCRdb called clonotypes with MiXCR, one entry per CDR3 protein. Seen here are about 920,000 distinct CDR3 sequences, roughly a third observed once, and the top ten hold over 10%. Notes on the study in general: There were carriers of CMV plus the relevant HLA, and cumulative public TCR beta family frequency identified them. The response measured ex vivo was dominated by TCR beta clonotypes (HLA-C-restricted and CMV-specific).

The clonotype was recovered from a human donor in good health (CMV status not recorded). Some clones in this sample may be carry-over from other donors' samples. The sequenced sample was cultured CD8+ T cells from PBMCs, obtained from culture after CMV antigen stimulation. The genes are TRBV7-9 and TRBJ2-1; tentatively, D is TRBD1 or TRBD2 (5 bases each). CDR3 region: CASSWLGDEQFF. DNA for the CDR3: TGTGCCAGCAGCTGGTTGGGGGATGAGCAGTTCTTC.